A selection of T cell receptor beta chains follows, all from one sample in a study of vaccination effects on CD4 cells after COVID-19. Assay: immunoSEQ multiplex PCR; the TCRdb copy retains only in-frame clones and omits some. The sample lists fewer than 30,000 clones; approximately 72% were seen once. Which antigens these TCRs recognize remains unknown. Sequenced material: CD4+ T cells from PBMCs cultured with SARS-CoV-2 spike peptides, taken before COVID-19 vaccination. The receptors come from a human donor who received a COVID-19 vaccine. Both conserved end residues are part of each CDR3.

CDR3aa | j_gene | v_gene
CASSLNGYYGYTF | TRBJ1-2 | TRBV7-9
CASRETRNTEAFF | TRBJ1-1 | TRBV2
CASRSGLAGADTQYF | TRBJ2-3 | TRBV3-1/TRBV3-2
CASSQTRTAYNEQFF | TRBJ2-1 | TRBV3-1/TRBV3-2
CASSRLAGGPDTQYF | TRBJ2-3 | TRBV6-5
CASSSGQVTGNTEAFF | TRBJ1-1 | TRBV5-1
CASSPPSTDTQYF | TRBJ2-3 | TRBV18
CASSVGGLNEQFF | TRBJ2-1 | TRBV9
CAWSTQGSAYEQYF | TRBJ2-7 | TRBV30
CASRPPSGNTGELFF | TRBJ2-2 | TRBV6-5
CASSQDPGLAGSGRETQYF | TRBJ2-5 | TRBV4-1
CASSFGTGGTRSPLHF | TRBJ1-6 | TRBV7-9
CSVTPGTIAYEQYF | TRBJ2-7 | TRBV29-1
CASSRVIGRGHQETQYF | TRBJ2-5 | TRBV19
CASRGGPGELFF | TRBJ2-2 | TRBV10-2
CASSLAAHGTQYF | TRBJ2-5 | TRBV5-6
CASTGTGNYGYTF | TRBJ1-2 | TRBV27
CSVAGGGTDTQYF | TRBJ2-3 | TRBV29-1